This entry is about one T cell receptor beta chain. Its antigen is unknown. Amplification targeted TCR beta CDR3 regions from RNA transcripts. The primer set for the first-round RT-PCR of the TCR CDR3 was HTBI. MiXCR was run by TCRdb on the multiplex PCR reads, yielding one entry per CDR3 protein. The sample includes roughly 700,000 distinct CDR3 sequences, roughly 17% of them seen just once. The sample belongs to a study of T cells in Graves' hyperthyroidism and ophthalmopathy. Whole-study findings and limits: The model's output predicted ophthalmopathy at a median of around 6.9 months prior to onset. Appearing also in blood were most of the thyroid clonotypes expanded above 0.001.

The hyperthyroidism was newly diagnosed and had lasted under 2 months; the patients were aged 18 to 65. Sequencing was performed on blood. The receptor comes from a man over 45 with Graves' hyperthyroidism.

In DNA form, the CDR3 reads TGTGCCAGCTCACCACGGCGGGTCACAGACATCAAAAACATTCAGTACTTC. Its protein is CASSPRRVTDIKNIQYF. V gene TRBV18 combines with J gene TRBJ2-4; D is perhaps TRBD2 (5 bases). The CDR3 is 17 amino acids. Germline CDR1 reads KGHSH; CDR2 reads LQKENI. V lost 1 base to trimming and J lost 3 bases, with 16 bases between them.